The rows below give T cell receptor beta chains drawn from one sample of a study of cytomegalovirus exposure and HLA in healthy donors. Only in-frame clones appear in the TCRdb table, and some are missing; sequencing was by immunoSEQ multiplex PCR. The sample has about 190,000 clones, 81% seen once. Sequences were obtained from PBMCs. The receptors shown here come from a man aged 35-49 years in good health and CMV-seropositive. The CDR3 runs from the conserved cysteine through the conserved F or W. The D gene is left open where the match is weak.

CASSLGRANEKLFF	-	TRBV5-1	TRBJ1-4
CASSLEGASYEKLFF	TRBD1	TRBV5-6	TRBJ1-4
CASSRRDKTAYEQYF	-	TRBV5-4	TRBJ2-7
CSARGQGYTF	-	TRBV20-1	TRBJ1-2
CASTTAAGAGRETQYF	-	TRBV27	TRBJ2-5
CASSTTGGFTEAFF	TRBD1	TRBV6-6	TRBJ1-1
CASRGVDTYEQYF	-	TRBV5-4	TRBJ2-7
CASSSSRRSYEQYF	-	TRBV7-2	TRBJ2-7
CASSSKFGRANIQYF	-	TRBV7-2	TRBJ2-4
CASSASGGTYNEQFF	TRBD2	TRBV9	TRBJ2-1
CATSRDRGPDTEAFF	TRBD1	TRBV15	TRBJ1-1
CASSHLTGREQYF	TRBD1	TRBV5-4	TRBJ2-7
CASSLKWRAYEQYF	-	TRBV7-2	TRBJ2-7
CASSRGEGEALCREQYF	-	TRBV4-1	TRBJ2-7
CASSVSGSGTDTQYF	TRBD2	TRBV7-2	TRBJ2-3
CASSLSSAGTGELFF	-	TRBV7-2	TRBJ2-2
CASSRTQGGQPQHF	TRBD1	TRBV6-5	TRBJ1-5
CASSSNQGPGELFF	-	TRBV9	TRBJ2-2
CASSMFRGRGDQPQHF	-	TRBV19	TRBJ1-5
CASSSRGDAGTQYF	TRBD2	TRBV7-6	TRBJ2-5
CASSGPQAGRQPQHF	-	TRBV6-1	TRBJ1-5
CSVDSPSGTDTQYF	-	TRBV29-1	TRBJ2-3
CAISLAGNEETQYF	TRBD2	TRBV10-3	TRBJ2-5
CASTGDYEEDQPQHF	-	TRBV28	TRBJ1-5
CASSFGGTNTGELFF	-	TRBV5-1	TRBJ2-2
CASTQRPGLASSKETQYF	TRBD2	TRBV10-2	TRBJ2-5
CASSQGLDRNYGYTF	TRBD1	TRBV4-3	TRBJ1-2
CASSLRGTSKMNTEAFF	-	TRBV7-3	TRBJ1-1
CASSLGARESRGGYTF	-	TRBV4-1	TRBJ1-2
CASSHGGRGSTGELFF	TRBD1	TRBV2	TRBJ2-2
CASSPKLAGSDEQFF	TRBD2	TRBV18	TRBJ2-1
CASSQRPLAGGYNEQFF	TRBD2	TRBV7-2	TRBJ2-1
CASSVRTGRIHYGYTF	TRBD1	TRBV19	TRBJ1-2
CASRHSGTGDKDEKLFF	TRBD1	TRBV7-9	TRBJ1-4
CASSFTRGANTEAFF	-	TRBV7-9	TRBJ1-1
CASRSLTGVAYEQYF	TRBD1	TRBV6-1	TRBJ2-7
CASSPEQDRKTPYEQYF	-	TRBV11-2	TRBJ2-7
CASSVATGAANEQYF	TRBD1	TRBV9	-
CAWSTSGPTGELFF	TRBD2	TRBV30	TRBJ2-2
CASSIGLAGNAYEQYF	TRBD2	TRBV7-2	TRBJ2-7
CASSQDAGELGYNQPQHF	-	TRBV4-2	TRBJ1-5
CASSLTSGTDTQYF	-	TRBV7-3	TRBJ2-3
CSVAAGGDGYTF	TRBD1	TRBV29-1	TRBJ1-2